Each of the 12 T cell receptor beta chains below was sequenced from the same sample in a study of OX40 agonist ivuxolimab in advanced cancers. Receptors were amplified or captured by the immunoSEQ multiplex PCR assay. This immuneACCESS table, as held by TCRdb, lists in-frame sequences with V and J called but not all clones. Of the missing ones, under half trace to an unresolved V gene in checked studies; the others have no known cause. The sample profile shows approximately 67,000 clones; around nine tenths of them were found once. The ten largest clones take up about 5.5% of the sample. The sequenced sample was CD4+ or CD8+ T cells sorted from blood, obtained in a trial of the OX40 agonist ivuxolimab. The receptors were gathered from an adult with an advanced solid tumor such as melanoma, head and neck, liver or kidney cancer.

This rearrangement joins TRBV29-1 to TRBJ1-1; no firm D call. Per the germline V gene, CDR1 is SQVTM and CDR2 is ANQGSEA. V was cut by 3 bases and J by 11 bases, with 19 bases left in between. The CDR3 totals 13 residues. The CDR3 reads CSVEYIGKRVAFF. The CDR3 nucleotides read TGCAGCGTTGAGTATATTGGGAAACGCGTCGCTTTCTTT.

J is TRBJ1-5 and V is TRBV30; D unresolved. The V end lost 0 bases, the J end lost 0 bases, and 9 bases lay between the germline ends. Germline V gene sequence: CDR1 GTSNPN, CDR2 SVGIG (reference sequence). This CDR3 has 15 residues. The CDR3 sequence is CAWSVGSHSNQPQHF. CDR3 nucleotide sequence: TGTGCCTGGAGTGTCGGCAGCCATAGCAATCAGCCCCAGCATTTT.

This sequence joins TRBV7-9 and TRBJ1-5; D is uncertain. The CDR3 totals 15 residues. Germline assignment: CDR1 SEHNR and CDR2 FQNEAQ (reference sequence). Trimming stripped 5 bases from V and 0 bases from J, with 11 bases between. Written as DNA, the CDR3 is TGTGCCAGCAGCGTGGACGGGGATAGCAATCAGCCCCAGCATTTT. This gives the protein CASSVDGDSNQPQHF.

The V and J genes are TRBV4-3 and TRBJ2-1; D possibly corresponds to TRBD2 (7 bases). V was clipped by 2 bases and J by 15 bases, with 20 bases between them. Looked up from germline, CDR1 is LGHNA and CDR2 is YSLEER. The CDR3 covers 14 residues. The CDR3 bases are TGCGCCAGCAGCCAATATGTTGACGGGGGGCGATTGTTCTTC. This encodes CASSQYVDGGRLFF.

The rearrangement links TRBV29-1 to TRBJ1-1, with 11 bases matching TRBD1. CDR1 SQVTM and CDR2 ANQGSEA come from the germline V gene. J was trimmed by 1 base and V by 7 bases; bases with no gene match: 2. The CDR3 runs to 13 residues. The CDR3 DNA reads TGCAGCGGTGGACAGGGGGCGAACACTGAAGCTTTCTTT. It translates to CSGGQGANTEAFF.

The J gene is TRBJ2-7, the V gene TRBV7-9; possibly TRBD2 for D (6 bases). This CDR3 is 13 amino acids long. With 5 bases removed from V and 4 bases from J, the gap between germline ends came to 12 bases. Germline lookup yields CDR1 SEHNR and CDR2 FQNEAQ (reference sequence). The CDR3 DNA follows: TGTGCCAGCAGCCCCCCTAGCGCGTACGAGCAGTACTTC. Protein product: CASSPPSAYEQYF.

The V gene is TRBV28, the J gene TRBJ2-7, with D tentatively TRBD1 (6 bases). The CDR3 totals 14 residues. CDR1 and CDR2 from the germline V gene are MDHEN and SYDVKM. V dropped 7 bases and J dropped 3 bases, with 16 bases sitting between them. CDR3 sequence: CASTQQTGIYEQYF. The CDR3 DNA reads TGTGCCAGCACACAACAGACAGGCATCTACGAGCAGTACTTC.

The chain employs TRBV7-2 and TRBJ2-3; D is unclear. The CDR3 spans 12 residues. The germline V gene encodes CDR1 SGHTA and CDR2 FQGNSA. V was clipped by 5 bases and J by 5 bases, with 8 bases between them. CDR3 sequence (DNA): TGTGCCAGCAGCGACTTAGTAGATACGCAGTATTTT. Protein product: CASSDLVDTQYF.

There are a few counts of this clone. The chain employs TRBV9 and TRBJ1-1; tentative D call: TRBD1 (5 bases). CDR1 and CDR2 from the germline V gene are SGDLS and YYNGEE. This CDR3 contains 15 residues. Trimming cost V 0 bases and J 0 bases, with 9 bases left between them. DNA for the CDR3: TGTGCCAGCAGCGTAGGGGGCAGCATGAACACTGAAGCTTTCTTT. Amino acid sequence: CASSVGGSMNTEAFF.

V usage is TRBV7-3 and J usage is TRBJ2-1, with TRBD2 matching over 7 bases. V lost 5 bases to trimming and J lost 6 bases; unmatched junction nucleotides: 10. Germline CDR1 SGHTA, CDR2 FQGTGA. The CDR3 extends over 15 amino acids. The CDR3 DNA is TGTGCCAGCAGCCCTGGGAGGGTGGGAACCAATGAGCAGTTCTTC. It yields the protein CASSPGRVGTNEQFF.

The V call is TRBV28, the J call TRBJ2-3; D could derive from TRBD1 or TRBD2 (5 bases each). Germline V CDR1 and CDR2: MDHEN, SYDVKM. The length of the CDR3 is 13 residues. V was clipped by 6 bases and J by 2 bases, with 9 bases between them. CDR3 nucleotide sequence: TGTGCCAGCAGCCAGGGAGACACAGATACGCAGTATTTT. Amino acid sequence: CASSQGDTDTQYF.

The sample holds one count of this clone. The V and J genes are TRBV7-9 and TRBJ1-2; D remains unclear. V lost 5 bases, J lost 8 bases, and 18 bases lay in between. Germline V gene sequence: CDR1 SEHNR, CDR2 FQNEAQ (reference sequence). The CDR3 is made up of 14 amino acids. CDR3 DNA sequence: TGTGCCAGCAGCGCCCCCATGCTTGCTTTCGGCTACACCTTC. Protein product: CASSAPMLAFGYTF.